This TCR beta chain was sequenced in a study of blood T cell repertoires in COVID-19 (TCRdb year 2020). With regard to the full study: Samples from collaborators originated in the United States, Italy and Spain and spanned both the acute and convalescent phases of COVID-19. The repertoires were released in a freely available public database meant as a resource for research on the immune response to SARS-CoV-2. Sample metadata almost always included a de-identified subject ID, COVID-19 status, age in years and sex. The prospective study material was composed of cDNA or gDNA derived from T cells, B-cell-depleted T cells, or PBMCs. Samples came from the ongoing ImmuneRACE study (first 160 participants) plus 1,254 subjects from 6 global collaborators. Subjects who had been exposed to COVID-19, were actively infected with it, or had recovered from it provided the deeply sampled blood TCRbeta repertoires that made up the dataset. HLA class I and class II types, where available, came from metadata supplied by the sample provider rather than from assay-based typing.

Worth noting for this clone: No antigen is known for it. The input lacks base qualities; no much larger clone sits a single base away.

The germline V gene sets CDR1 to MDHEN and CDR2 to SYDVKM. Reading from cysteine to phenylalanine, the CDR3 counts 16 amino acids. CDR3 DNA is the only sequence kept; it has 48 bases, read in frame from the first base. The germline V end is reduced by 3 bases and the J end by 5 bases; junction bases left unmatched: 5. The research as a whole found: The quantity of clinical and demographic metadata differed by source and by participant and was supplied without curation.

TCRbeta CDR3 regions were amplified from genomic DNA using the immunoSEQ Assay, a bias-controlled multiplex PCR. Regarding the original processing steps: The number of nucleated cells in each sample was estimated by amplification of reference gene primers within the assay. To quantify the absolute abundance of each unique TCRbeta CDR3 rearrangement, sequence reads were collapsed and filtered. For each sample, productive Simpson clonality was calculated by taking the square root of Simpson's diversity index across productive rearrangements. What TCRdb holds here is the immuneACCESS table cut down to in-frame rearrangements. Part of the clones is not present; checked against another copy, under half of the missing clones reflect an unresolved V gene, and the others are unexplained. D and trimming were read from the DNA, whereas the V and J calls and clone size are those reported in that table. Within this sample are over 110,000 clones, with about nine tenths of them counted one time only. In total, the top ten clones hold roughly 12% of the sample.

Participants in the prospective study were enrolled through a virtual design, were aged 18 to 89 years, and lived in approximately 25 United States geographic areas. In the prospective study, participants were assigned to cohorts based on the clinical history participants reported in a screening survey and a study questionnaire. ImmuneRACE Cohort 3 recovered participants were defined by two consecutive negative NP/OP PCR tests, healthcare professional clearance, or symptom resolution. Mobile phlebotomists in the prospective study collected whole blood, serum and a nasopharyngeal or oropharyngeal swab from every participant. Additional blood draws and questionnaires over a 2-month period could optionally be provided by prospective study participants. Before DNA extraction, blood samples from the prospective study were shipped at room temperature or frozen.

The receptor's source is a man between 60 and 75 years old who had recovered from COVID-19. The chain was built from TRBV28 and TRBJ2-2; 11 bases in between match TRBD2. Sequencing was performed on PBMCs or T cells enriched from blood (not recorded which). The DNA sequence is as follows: TGTGCCAGCAGTTTGGCACTAGCGGGAGTAACCGGGGAGCTGTTTTTT. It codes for CASSLALAGVTGELFF.